One and the same sample provided the 3 T cell receptor beta chains below, sequenced in a study of T cell responses to AZD1222 COVID-19 vaccine. TCRdb's table, derived via immunoSEQ multiplex PCR, lists solely in-frame clones and lacks some. The data hold around 140,000 clones, with 85% to 95% observed a single time. The input for sequencing was peripheral blood, taken on day 0 of AZD1222 vaccination. The receptor source for this set is an adult in good health.

V and J are TRBV4-2 and TRBJ2-1, with 9 nucleotides matching TRBD2. Trimming took 4 bases from V and 7 from J; bases not matched to a gene: 14. This CDR3 region has 17 residues. Germline V lookup: CDR1 LGHNA, CDR2 YNFKEQ. DNA for the CDR3: TGTGCCAGCAGCCCAAGTCCGACTAGCGGATTTGAGAATGAGCAGTTCTTC. Its protein product is CASSPSPTSGFENEQFF.

This rearrangement joins TRBV2 to TRBJ1-1; TRBD1 agrees at 7 bases. The V segment lost 4 bases and the J segment 7 bases; nucleotides outside the gene matches: 6. The CDR3 is 13 amino acids. Germline CDR1 is SNHLY and CDR2 is FYNNEI. The CDR3 nucleotides read TGTGCCAGCAGTGGTCGGACAGGAGTTGAAGCTTTCTTT. It translates to CASSGRTGVEAFF.

This chain joins TRBV24-1 and TRBJ1-1; tentatively, D is TRBD1 (5 bases). This CDR3 comprises 12 residues. The V end was cut by 3 bases, the J end by 9 bases, with 10 bases between. The germline gives CDR1 KGHDR, CDR2 SFDVKD. The CDR3: CATSDAGWKAFF. The DNA of the CDR3 is TGTGCCACCAGTGATGCAGGGTGGAAAGCTTTCTTT.